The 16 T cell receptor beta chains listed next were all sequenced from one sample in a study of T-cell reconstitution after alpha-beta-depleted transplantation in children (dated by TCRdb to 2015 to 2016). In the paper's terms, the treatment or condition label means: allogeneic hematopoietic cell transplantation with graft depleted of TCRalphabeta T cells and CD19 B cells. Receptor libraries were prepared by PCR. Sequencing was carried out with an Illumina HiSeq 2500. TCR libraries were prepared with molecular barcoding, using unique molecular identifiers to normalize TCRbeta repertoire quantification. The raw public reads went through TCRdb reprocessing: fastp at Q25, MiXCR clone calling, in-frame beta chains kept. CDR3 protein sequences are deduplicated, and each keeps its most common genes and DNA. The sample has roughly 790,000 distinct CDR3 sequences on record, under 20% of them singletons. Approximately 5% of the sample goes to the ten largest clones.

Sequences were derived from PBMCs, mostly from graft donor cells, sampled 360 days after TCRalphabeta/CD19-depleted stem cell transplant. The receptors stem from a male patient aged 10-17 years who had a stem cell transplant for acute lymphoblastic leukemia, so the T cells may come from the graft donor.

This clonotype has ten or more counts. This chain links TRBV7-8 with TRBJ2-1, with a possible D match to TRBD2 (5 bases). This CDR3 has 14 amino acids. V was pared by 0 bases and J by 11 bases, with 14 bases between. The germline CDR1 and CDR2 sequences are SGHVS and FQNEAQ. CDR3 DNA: TGTGCCAGCAGCTTAGCGGGAGAAGGAGCAAAGCAGTTCTTC. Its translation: CASSLAGEGAKQFF.

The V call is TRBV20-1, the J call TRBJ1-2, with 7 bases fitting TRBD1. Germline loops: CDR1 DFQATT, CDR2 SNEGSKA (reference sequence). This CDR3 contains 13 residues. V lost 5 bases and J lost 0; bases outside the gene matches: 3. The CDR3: CSASQGPNYGYTF. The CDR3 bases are TGCAGTGCTTCACAGGGGCCTAACTATGGCTACACCTTC.

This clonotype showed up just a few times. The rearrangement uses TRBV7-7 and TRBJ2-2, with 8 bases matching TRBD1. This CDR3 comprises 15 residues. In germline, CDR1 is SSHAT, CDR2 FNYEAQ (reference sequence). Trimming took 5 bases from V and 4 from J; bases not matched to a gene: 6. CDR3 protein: CASSAWTGSTGELFF. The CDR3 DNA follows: TGTGCCAGCAGCGCGTGGACAGGGTCCACCGGGGAGCTGTTTTTT.

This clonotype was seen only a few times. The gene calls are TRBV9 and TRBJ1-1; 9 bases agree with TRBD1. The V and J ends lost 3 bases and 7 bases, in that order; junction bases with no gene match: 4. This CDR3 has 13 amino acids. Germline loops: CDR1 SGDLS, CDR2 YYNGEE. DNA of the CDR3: TGTGCCAGCAGCGCCTGGGACAGGGATGAAGCTTTCTTT. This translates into CASSAWDRDEAFF.

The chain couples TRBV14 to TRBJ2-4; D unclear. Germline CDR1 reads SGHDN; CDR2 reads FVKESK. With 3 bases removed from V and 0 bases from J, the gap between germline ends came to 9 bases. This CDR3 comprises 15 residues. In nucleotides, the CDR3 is TGTGCCAGCAGCCATGCCATAATAGCCAAAAACATTCAGTACTTC. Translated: CASSHAIIAKNIQYF.

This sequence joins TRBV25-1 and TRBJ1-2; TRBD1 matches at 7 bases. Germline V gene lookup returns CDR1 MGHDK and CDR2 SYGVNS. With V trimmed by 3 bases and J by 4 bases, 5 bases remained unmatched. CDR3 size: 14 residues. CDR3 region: CASSDLQGRYGYTF. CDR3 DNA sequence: TGTGCCAGCAGTGACTTACAGGGGCGCTATGGCTACACCTTC.

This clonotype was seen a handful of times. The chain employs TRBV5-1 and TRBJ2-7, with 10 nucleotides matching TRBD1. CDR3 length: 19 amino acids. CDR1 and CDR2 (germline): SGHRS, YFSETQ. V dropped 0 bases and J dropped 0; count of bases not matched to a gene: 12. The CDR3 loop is CASSLASGTGVKYSYEQYF. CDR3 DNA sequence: TGCGCCAGCAGCTTGGCCTCCGGGACAGGGGTCAAATACTCCTACGAGCAGTACTTC.

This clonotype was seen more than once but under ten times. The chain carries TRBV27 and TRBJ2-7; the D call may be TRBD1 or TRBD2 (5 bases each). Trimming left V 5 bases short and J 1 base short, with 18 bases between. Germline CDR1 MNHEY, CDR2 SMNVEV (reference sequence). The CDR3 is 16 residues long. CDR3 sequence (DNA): TGTGCCAGCAGTCCCTGGGACGACAGTGATTCCTACGAGCAGTACTTC. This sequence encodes CASSPWDDSDSYEQYF.

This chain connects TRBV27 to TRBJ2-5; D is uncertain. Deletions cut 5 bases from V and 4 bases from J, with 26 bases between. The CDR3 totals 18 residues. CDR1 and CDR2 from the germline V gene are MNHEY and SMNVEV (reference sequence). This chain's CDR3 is CASSTYQTARSPGETQYF. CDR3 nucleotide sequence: TGTGCCAGCAGTACCTACCAAACAGCGCGTTCCCCTGGAGAGACCCAGTACTTC.

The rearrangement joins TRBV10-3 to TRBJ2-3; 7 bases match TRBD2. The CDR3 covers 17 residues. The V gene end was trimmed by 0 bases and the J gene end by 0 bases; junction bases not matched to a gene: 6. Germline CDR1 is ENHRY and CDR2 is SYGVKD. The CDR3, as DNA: TGTGCCATCAGTGAGTCCGTGGCTAGCGGAAGCACAGATACGCAGTATTTT. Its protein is CAISESVASGSTDTQYF.

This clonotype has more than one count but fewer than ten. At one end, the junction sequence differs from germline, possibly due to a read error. CDR3 residues: CASSYSGQSYGQYF. The CDR3, as DNA: TGTGCCAGCAGTTACTCGGGACAATCCTACGGGCAGTACTTC. V gene TRBV6-5 combines with J gene TRBJ2-7; D may be TRBD1 (6 bases). The CDR3 covers 14 residues. Germline CDR1 reads MNHEY; CDR2 reads SVGAGI.

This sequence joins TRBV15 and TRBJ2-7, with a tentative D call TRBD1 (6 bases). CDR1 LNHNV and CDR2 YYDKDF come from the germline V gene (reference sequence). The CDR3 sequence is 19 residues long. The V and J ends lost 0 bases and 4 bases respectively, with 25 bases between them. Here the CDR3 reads CATSRDGTQGERGLYEQYF. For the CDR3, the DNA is TGTGCCACCAGCAGAGATGGGACCCAGGGAGAGAGGGGGTTATACGAGCAGTACTTC.

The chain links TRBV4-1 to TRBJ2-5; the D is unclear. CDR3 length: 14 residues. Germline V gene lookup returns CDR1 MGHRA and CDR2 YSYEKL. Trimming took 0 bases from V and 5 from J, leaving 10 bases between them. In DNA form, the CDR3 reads TGCGCCAGCAGCCAAGAAAAGATCGGGGAGACCCAGTACTTC. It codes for CASSQEKIGETQYF.

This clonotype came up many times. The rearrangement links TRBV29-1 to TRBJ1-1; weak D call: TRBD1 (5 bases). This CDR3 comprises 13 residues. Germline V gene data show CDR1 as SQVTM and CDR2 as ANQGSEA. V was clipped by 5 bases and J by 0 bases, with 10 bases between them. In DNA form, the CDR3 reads TGCAGCGTTCTCAGGGTCTTGAACACTGAAGCTTTCTTT. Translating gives CSVLRVLNTEAFF.

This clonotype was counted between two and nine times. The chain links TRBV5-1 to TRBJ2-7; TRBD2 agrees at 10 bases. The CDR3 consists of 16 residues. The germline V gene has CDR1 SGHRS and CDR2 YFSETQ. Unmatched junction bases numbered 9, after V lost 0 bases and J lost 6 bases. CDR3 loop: CASSLVVTSGLGEQYF. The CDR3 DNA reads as TGCGCCAGCAGCTTGGTGGTGACTAGCGGGCTCGGCGAGCAGTACTTC.

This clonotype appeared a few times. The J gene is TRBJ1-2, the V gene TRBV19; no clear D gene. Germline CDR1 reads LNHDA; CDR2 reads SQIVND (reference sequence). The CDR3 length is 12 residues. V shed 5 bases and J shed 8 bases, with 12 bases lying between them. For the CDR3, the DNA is TGTGCCAGTAGTGGGATGTTCGTCGGCTACACCTTC. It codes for CASSGMFVGYTF.